This entry concerns a single TCR beta chain. Its antigen is still unknown. The sample comes from a study of T cell responses to AZD1222 COVID-19 vaccine. General study results and limits: Sampling that yielded the repertoires occurred only after the peak T cell response. Baseline testing showed seropositivity in only a handful of AZD1222 recipients. The sample set comprised mostly white British donors with more females, and clonal diversity was possibly underestimated.

Sequenced by immunoSEQ multiplex PCR; TCRdb stores in-frame clones only, minus some. The repertoire holds 200,000 or so clones, with 90% to 95% as singletons. V was cut by 0 bases and J by 4 bases, with 10 bases left in between. The germline V gene has CDR1 SGDLS and CDR2 YYNGEE. CDR3 length: 15 residues. This sequence was found in an adult in good health. Here the sequenced sample was peripheral blood, taken on day 0 of AZD1222 vaccination. The chain carries TRBV9 and TRBJ2-2, with TRBD2 as a possible D gene (7 bases). CDR3 coding DNA: TGTGCCAGCAGCGTAGTTGCGGGGGCCACCGGGGAGCTGTTTTTT. Protein sequence: CASSVVAGATGELFF.